A selection of T cell receptor beta chains follows, all from one sample in a study of T cells in localized non-small cell lung cancer. Using immunoSEQ multiplex PCR, the repertoire was profiled, and TCRdb retains in-frame clones only, with some absent. The sample records approximately 35,000 clones, around 93% being singletons. The sequencing used PBMCs, collected before any cancer treatment. These receptors were collected from a man aged 35 to 70 with stage II lung adenocarcinoma. The CDR3 runs from the conserved cysteine through the conserved F or W. The order of the fields is J gene, clone size, V gene, D gene, CDR3 DNA, CDR3 protein. A D gene is named only where the DNA matches it firmly. Clone sizes are given selectively: once, few, many, or a class where the clone is expanded.

TRBJ1-6 NA TRBV15 NA TGTGCCACCAGCAGAGATTTAGGCGGCTCCTATAATTCACCCCTCCACTTT CATSRDLGGSYNSPLHF
TRBJ2-3 NA TRBV13 NA TGTGCCAGCAGCTTAAGCCTAATAGGCACAGATACGCAGTATTTT CASSLSLIGTDTQYF
TRBJ1-5 NA TRBV28 NA TGTGCCAGCAGAAAAAGGGAGGAAAGCAATCAGCCCCAGCATTTT CASRKREESNQPQHF
TRBJ1-2 NA TRBV19 NA TGTGCCAGTAGGCCGGCCCCCGGCGGTGGCTACACCTTC CASRPAPGGGYTF
TRBJ1-4 NA TRBV19 TRBD1 TGTGCCAGTAGTACCATCGGACAGGGAAAGACAACTAATGAAAAACTGTTTTTT CASSTIGQGKTTNEKLFF
TRBJ2-7 NA TRBV6-5 TRBD2 TGTGCCAGCAGTTACTCCGGGACTAGCGAGCAGTACTTC CASSYSGTSEQYF
TRBJ1-2 NA TRBV4-3 NA TGCGCCAGCAGCCAAGGGGCGCAGGGTCACAACTATGGCTACACCTTC CASSQGAQGHNYGYTF
TRBJ2-2 NA TRBV29-1 NA TGCAGCGTCACAAATCCGGGACACACAAACACCGGGGAGCTGTTTTTT CSVTNPGHTNTGELFF
TRBJ1-5 NA TRBV28 TRBD1 TGTGCCAGCACCAGGGGGGGAGACAGGTCCGATCAGCCCCAGCATTTT CASTRGGDRSDQPQHF
TRBJ1-6 NA TRBV5-1 TRBD1 TGCGCCAGCAGCTTGGCGGGTTTCGCAGGGGGTTCACCCCTCCACTTT CASSLAGFAGGSPLHF
TRBJ2-1 medium-sized TRBV10-1 TRBD1 TGCGCCAGCAGTTTAGACAGGGACGAGCAGTTCTTC CASSLDRDEQFF
TRBJ2-7 few TRBV4-1 TRBD2 TGCGCCAGCAGCCAAGGGACTAGCGGGGCCTACGAGCAGTACTTC CASSQGTSGAYEQYF
TRBJ1-2 once TRBV4-1 NA TGCGCCAGCAGCCAAGGTTTCGGCGGCCTGTACACCTTC CASSQGFGGLYTF
TRBJ2-3 NA TRBV19 TRBD2 TGTGCCAGTAGTCCCCGTGGGCGGGAGGGCAGTAATACGCAGTATTTT CASSPRGREGSNTQYF
TRBJ1-5 NA TRBV6-1 TRBD1 TGTGCCAGCAGTCTGACAGGGCTCAATCAGCCCCAGCATTTT CASSLTGLNQPQHF
TRBJ2-7 few TRBV5-8 TRBD1 TGTGCCAGCAGCCGGGACAGGGGGGCGGACGAGCAGTACTTC CASSRDRGADEQYF
TRBJ2-3 NA TRBV7-8 NA TGTGCCAGCAGCTCGGGCCTCCCCGCAGATACGCAGTATTTT CASSSGLPADTQYF
TRBJ2-7 NA TRBV6-5 NA TGTGCCAGCAGTAACCTGTACGAGCAGTACTTC CASSNLYEQYF
TRBJ1-5 NA TRBV27 NA TGTGCCAGCAGCCGCGGACAGAATCAGCCCCAGCATTTT CASSRGQNQPQHF
TRBJ1-2 NA TRBV7-8 NA TGTGCCAGCAGCCCTTTCCAATCTAACAATGGTGGCTACACCTTC CASSPFQSNNGGYTF
TRBJ2-7 NA TRBV18 TRBD1 TGTGCCAGCTCACTTTCGGGACAGGGGACCTACGAGCAGTACTTC CASSLSGQGTYEQYF
TRBJ2-1 once TRBV28 NA TGTGCCAGCAGCCCTATGAGCTCCTACAATGAGCAGTTCTTC CASSPMSSYNEQFF
TRBJ2-7 NA TRBV27 NA TGTGCCAGCAGTCCTCCCGCCTCCTACGAGCAGTACTTC CASSPPASYEQYF
TRBJ1-3 NA TRBV6-6 NA TGTGCCAGCAGTCCTGCCCCCACAGGGCGTGGGCACACCATATATTTT CASSPAPTGRGHTIYF
TRBJ1-4 NA TRBV2 TRBD1 TGTGCCAGCAGTGGGGACAGGGTTAATGAAAAACTGTTTTTT CASSGDRVNEKLFF
TRBJ1-5 once TRBV7-9 NA TGTGCCAGCAGCTTAGCGGGGGAGCAGCCCCAGCATTTT CASSLAGEQPQHF
TRBJ2-2 NA TRBV29-1 NA TGCAGCGCAAGAGGCCGGCCGAACACCGGGGAGCTGTTTTTT CSARGRPNTGELFF
TRBJ1-2 NA TRBV29-1 NA TGCAGCGTCTCACAGGGTTCGAGGTATGGCTACACCTTC CSVSQGSRYGYTF
TRBJ2-5 NA TRBV5-1 NA TGCGCCAGCGGAGAAGAGACCCAGTACTTC CASGEETQYF
TRBJ2-6 NA TRBV7-2 NA TGTGCCAGCAGCGACCGACAGGCTGGGGCCAACGTCCTGACTTTC CASSDRQAGANVLTF
TRBJ1-3 NA TRBV6-5 NA TGTGCCAGCAGCACCCCGGGAAGCTCTGGAAACACCATATATTTT CASSTPGSSGNTIYF
TRBJ2-2 few TRBV28 TRBD2 TGTGCCAGCGGCAAGGAGGCGGGAGGGAAAACCGGGGAGCTGTTTTTT CASGKEAGGKTGELFF
TRBJ1-2 NA TRBV6-5 TRBD1 TGTGCCAGCAGACCCAGTTCCGGGACAGGGGGTGGCTACACCTTC CASRPSSGTGGGYTF
TRBJ2-5 once TRBV25-1 NA TGTGCCAGCAGTGAACGGGGAAAGGATGAGACCCAGTACTTC CASSERGKDETQYF
TRBJ1-2 NA TRBV28 NA TGTGCCAGCAGGGCTGCTGGGGCGGAGGGCTACACCTTC CASRAAGAEGYTF